What follows are 10 T cell receptor beta chains derived from one specimen sequenced in a study of human T cells and chemical hapten exposure. TCRdb analysed the RACE reads with MiXCR anew, one entry per CDR3 protein. This sample has approximately 110,000 distinct CDR3 sequences, with around 34% found just once. Time point in this sample: patch test 3, about 24 weeks after DPC sensitization. Described treatment: therapeutic diphenylcyclopropenone sensitization with weekly scalp DPC. The source was whole blood, collected in connection with sensitization to the hapten diphenylcyclopropenone (DPC). The receptors here all came from a middle-aged man with alopecia areata. Some clones in this sample may be carry-over from other donors' samples.

The rearrangement links TRBV28 to TRBJ2-5; 8 bases align to TRBD2. Germline V gene data show CDR1 as MDHEN and CDR2 as SYDVKM. V lost 7 bases and J lost 3; bases outside the gene matches: 13. This CDR3 is 16 amino acids long. This chain's CDR3 is CASTPPVAGRKETQYF. The CDR3, as DNA: TGTGCCAGCACCCCCCCTGTAGCGGGGAGAAAAGAGACCCAGTACTTC.

The V gene is TRBV9, the J gene TRBJ2-5; TRBD2 matches at 8 bases. Germline CDR1 reads SGDLS; CDR2 reads YYNGEE. CDR3 size: 14 residues. V lost 2 bases, J lost 4 bases, and 4 bases stayed unmatched. CDR3 coding DNA: TGTGCCAGCAGCGTTAGGGCGGGAGGAGAGACCCAGTACTTC. It codes for CASSVRAGGETQYF.

The CDR3 coding sequence is TGCAGCGTTGAAGGTCAGGGGGAAGAGTACTTC. The encoded protein is CSVEGQGEEYF. The V gene is TRBV29-1, the J gene TRBJ2-7; 7 bases agree with TRBD1. The germline CDR1 and CDR2 sequences are SQVTM and ANQGSEA. The CDR3 has 11 amino acids. V lost 1 base, J lost 11 bases, and 5 bases stayed unmatched.

The J gene is TRBJ2-5, the V gene TRBV4-3; D unresolved. Between the trimmed V and J ends, which lost 0 bases and 1 base, there was a span of 18 bases. CDR1 LGHNA and CDR2 YSLEER come from the germline V gene. The length of the CDR3 is 18 residues. Written as DNA, the CDR3 is TGCGCCAGCAGCCAAGAAGTGGCCCGTTCTGGCCCCCAAGAGACCCAGTACTTC. As protein: CASSQEVARSGPQETQYF.

This chain links TRBV28 with TRBJ2-1; 11 bases align to TRBD2. This CDR3 comprises 15 residues. CDR1 is MDHEN, CDR2 SYDVKM, per germline. V dropped 2 bases and J dropped 8; count of bases not matched to a gene: 5. The DNA of the CDR3 is TGTGCCAGCAGTTTAGTGACTAGCGGGAACGATGAGCAGTTCTTC. This gives the protein CASSLVTSGNDEQFF. Full variable domain (rest looked up from reference TRBV28 and TRBJ2-1): DVKVTQSSRYLVKRTGEKVFLECVQDMDHENMFWYRQDPGLGLRLIYFSYDVKMKEKGDIPEGYSVSREKKERFSLILESASTNQTSMYLCASSLVTSGNDEQFFGPGTRLTVL.

This clonotype was detected a few times. The V and J genes are TRBV7-6 and TRBJ2-5, with D possibly called TRBD1 or TRBD2 (5 bases each). Deletions cut 5 bases from V and 1 base from J, with 14 bases between. Germline CDR1 reads SGHVS; CDR2 reads FNYEAQ. The CDR3 covers 15 residues. CDR3 sequence: CASSPVGAGQETQYF. The CDR3 bases are TGTGCCAGCAGCCCGGTCGGGGCGGGCCAAGAGACCCAGTACTTC.

The rearrangement links TRBV7-8 to TRBJ1-4; a weak D match, TRBD1 (6 bases). Trimming left V 5 bases short and J 8 bases short, with 15 bases between. The CDR3 is 14 residues long. From germline, CDR1 is SGHVS and CDR2 FQNEAQ. In nucleotides, the CDR3 is TGTGCCAGCAGCCAACATGACAGGTCCGAAAAACTGTTTTTT. It is translated as CASSQHDRSEKLFF.

The chain employs TRBV20-1 and TRBJ2-7, with 7 bases lining up with TRBD2. The V gene's germline CDR1 is DFQATT and CDR2 SNEGSKA (reference sequence). Losses at the gene ends were 4 bases for V and 2 bases for J; bases not matched to a gene: 8. The length of the CDR3 is 14 residues. The CDR3 loop is CSAISRESAYEQYV. Written as DNA, the CDR3 is TGCAGTGCTATCTCGCGGGAGTCGGCCTACGAGCAGTACGTC.

The chain joins TRBV11-1 to TRBJ2-5; 8 nucleotides agree with TRBD2. The CDR3 contains 15 residues. After removal of 5 bases from V and 5 bases from J, the junction contained 10 bases not matched to a gene. The V gene's germline CDR1 is SGHAT and CDR2 FQDESV (reference sequence). CDR3 coding DNA: TGTGCCAGCAGCGCGACCTGGACTAGCTTTGAGACCCAGTACTTC. Protein sequence: CASSATWTSFETQYF. Variable domain in full (rest from reference TRBV11-1 and TRBJ2-5): EAEVAQSPRYKITEKSQAVAFWCDPISGHATLYWYRQILGQGPELLVQFQDESVVDDSQLPKDRFSAERLKGVDSTLKIQPAELGDSAMYLCASSATWTSFETQYFGPGTRLLVL.

There are a few counts of this clonotype. V is TRBV18 and J is TRBJ2-5; 7 nucleotides align to TRBD2. The CDR3 is 17 amino acids. CDR1 and CDR2 (germline): KGHSH, LQKENI. The V segment lost 1 base and the J segment 1 base; nucleotides outside the gene matches: 9. The CDR3 sequence is CASSPLTIGGSQETQYF. CDR3 DNA sequence: TGTGCCAGCTCACCACTTACGATCGGGGGGAGCCAAGAGACCCAGTACTTC.